The 7 T cell receptor beta chains in this list originate from one sample, sequenced in a study of shared clonotypes between healthy human individuals. Only in-frame clones appear in the TCRdb table, and some are missing; sequencing was by immunoSEQ multiplex PCR. The sample includes hundreds of thousands of clones, about three quarters of them seen just once. Sequencing was carried out using PBMCs. Receptor source: a woman between 40 and 55 years old in good health. Some clones in this sample may be carry-over from other donors' samples.

The chain carries TRBV7-2 and TRBJ2-7; TRBD1 matches at 9 bases. CDR3 size: 15 residues. Germline loops: CDR1 SGHTA, CDR2 FQGNSA. V trimming: 5 bases; J trimming: 0 bases; junction bases outside the gene matches: 5. CDR3 region: CASSPPGQGSYEQYF. The CDR3 coding sequence is TGTGCCAGCAGCCCCCCGGGACAGGGCTCCTACGAGCAGTACTTC. The variable domain in full, completed from reference TRBV7-2 and TRBJ2-7, reads GAGVSQSPSNKVTEKGKDVELRCDPISGHTALYWYRQSLGQGLEFLIYFQGNSAPDKSGLPSDRFSAERTGGSVSTLTIQRTQQEDSAVYLCASSPPGQGSYEQYFGPGTRLTVT.

V gene TRBV9 combines with J gene TRBJ2-5; 10 positions agree with TRBD1. Unmatched junction bases numbered 10, after V lost 3 bases and J lost 5 bases. CDR1 and CDR2 (germline): SGDLS, YYNGEE. The CDR3 runs to 16 residues. CDR3 DNA: TGTGCCAGCAGCGGGGACAGGGGACTGGTTTGGGAGACCCAGTACTTC. This codes for CASSGDRGLVWETQYF.

This chain uses TRBV6-6 with TRBJ2-7, with D perhaps matching TRBD1 (6 bases). The CDR3 extends over 16 amino acids. Germline V gene sequence: CDR1 MNHNY, CDR2 SVGAGI (reference sequence). V shed 2 bases and J shed 4 bases, with 18 bases lying between them. CDR3 sequence reads: CASSYTPLGTTYEQYF. CDR3 DNA: TGTGCCAGCAGTTACACACCCCTCGGGACAACTTACGAGCAGTACTTC.

The chain joins TRBV7-8 to TRBJ2-5; D may be TRBD1 or TRBD2 (6 bases each). V shed 5 bases and J shed 2 bases, with 18 bases lying between them. In germline, CDR1 is SGHVS, CDR2 FQNEAQ. The CDR3 has 16 amino acids. The CDR3 reads CASSPQTGGGQETQYF. CDR3 coding DNA: TGTGCCAGCAGCCCTCAGACAGGAGGGGGACAAGAGACCCAGTACTTC. Full variable domain (rest looked up from reference TRBV7-8 and TRBJ2-5): GAGVSQSPRYKVAKRGQDVALRCDPISGHVSLFWYQQALGQGPEFLTYFQNEAQLDKSGLPSDRFFAERPEGSVSTLKIQRTQQEDSAVYLCASSPQTGGGQETQYFGPGTRLLVL.

Points on this clone: One end of the junction does not line up with germline, which may come from a read error. This rearrangement joins TRBV7-7 to TRBJ2-5; 10 nucleotides match TRBD1. Germline V gives CDR1 SSHAT, CDR2 FNYEAQ (reference sequence). This CDR3 is 15 amino acids long. The chain's CDR3 is CASSTGQGNQETQYF. The DNA for the CDR3 is TGTGCTAGCAGCACGGGACAGGGGAACCAAGAGACCCAGTACTTC.

This clone was counted many times. The chain recombines TRBV10-2 with TRBJ2-5; D gene ambiguous. The CDR3 runs to 12 residues. With 3 bases removed from V and 3 bases from J, the gap between germline ends came to 5 bases. The germline CDR1 and CDR2 sequences are WSHSY and SAAADI. This CDR3 reads CASSDGEETQYF. The CDR3 nucleotides read TGCGCCAGCAGTGATGGCGAAGAGACCCAGTACTTC.

This chain joins TRBV4-2 and TRBJ2-1; 7 nucleotides match TRBD2. In germline, CDR1 is LGHNA, CDR2 YNFKEQ. This CDR3 is 16 amino acids long. Trimming removed 4 bases from V and 7 bases from J; junction bases left unmatched: 13. The CDR3 bases are TGTGCCAGCAGCCTCCAAGCGGGGCCGAGCGAGAATGAGCAGTTCTTC. It specifies CASSLQAGPSENEQFF.